A single TCR beta chain is shown here with its context. This sample was taken from a study of blood T cell repertoires in COVID-19. Overall study: Sites in the United States, Italy and Spain provided acute and convalescent COVID-19 samples.

In the study's own analysis: Counts of nucleated cells, estimated from reference gene primer amplification, were obtained. Some clones are missing from TCRdb's copy, which holds only in-frame ones; the method was immunoSEQ multiplex PCR. That table supplies the V and J calls and clone size; D and trimming were determined from the DNA. The sample holds approximately 60,000 clones, roughly three quarters seen once. The CDR3 is 16 amino acids. Germline CDR1 and CDR2: SGHTS and YDEGEE. V lost 6 bases and J lost 0, with 15 bases in between. The sequenced material came from peripheral blood. This TCR derives from a woman of 80 years or more with active or convalescent COVID-19. The rearrangement uses TRBV5-8 and TRBJ1-4; a weak D match, TRBD1 (5 bases). The CDR3, as DNA: TGTGCCAGCACCAACAGGCGATCTACAACTAATGAAAAACTGTTTTTT. As protein: CASTNRRSTTNEKLFF.